The 17 T cell receptor beta chains reported below all come from one sample, sequenced in a study of T cell clonotyping in hematopoietic cell transplantation. This table comes from immunoSEQ multiplex PCR, and its TCRdb copy is limited to in-frame clones, with some not included. The sample yields roughly 40,000 clones, 95% seen once. The specimen sequenced was peripheral blood mononuclear cells. Receptors were obtained from a man aged 25 to 45 in good health. Some clones in this sample may be carry-over from other donors' samples.

This rearrangement joins TRBV27 to TRBJ2-1, with TRBD1 as a possible D gene (6 bases). Germline-derived CDR1 and CDR2 are MNHEY and SMNVEV (reference sequence). The CDR3 runs to 15 residues. With 5 bases removed from V and 2 bases from J, the gap between germline ends came to 13 bases. The CDR3 here is CASSRTDRAYNEQFF. CDR3 sequence (DNA): TGTGCCAGCAGTCGTACGGACAGAGCCTACAATGAGCAGTTCTTC.

This rearrangement joins TRBV4-1 to TRBJ1-2; D unclear. This CDR3 comprises 17 residues. Looked up from germline, CDR1 is MGHRA and CDR2 is YSYEKL. V shed 4 bases and J shed 2 bases, with 20 bases lying between them. The chain's CDR3 is CASSLSTAPSTNYGYTF. The DNA of the CDR3 is TGCGCCAGCAGCCTAAGCACGGCCCCCTCAACGAACTATGGCTACACCTTC.

V usage is TRBV10-3 and J usage is TRBJ2-3; D is possibly TRBD1 (7 bases). Trimming shortened V by 6 bases and J by 1 base, and 17 bases separated the two germline ends. CDR1 and CDR2 from the germline V gene are ENHRY and SYGVKD. The CDR3 consists of 16 residues. The CDR3 loop is CAISHPEGAGTDTQYF. Written as DNA, the CDR3 is TGTGCCATCAGCCACCCGGAGGGGGCGGGCACAGATACGCAGTATTTT.

V and J are TRBV4-3 and TRBJ1-3; D gene unclear. Germline CDR1 reads LGHNA; CDR2 reads YSLEER. This CDR3 spans 16 amino acids. The V end was cut by 1 base, the J end by 0 bases, with 10 bases between. CDR3 in DNA: TGCGCCAGCAGCCAAGGGTCGGCCAGCTCTGGAAACACCATATATTTT. Translating it yields CASSQGSASSGNTIYF.

The gene calls are TRBV7-7 and TRBJ2-7, with D perhaps TRBD1 (6 bases). This CDR3 is 15 amino acids long. CDR1 SSHAT and CDR2 FNYEAQ come from the germline V gene (reference sequence). Trimming shortened V by 3 bases and J by 2 bases, and 14 bases separated the two germline ends. The CDR3 nucleotides read TGTGCCAGCAGCTTGGGCCCAGGGACAACCTACGAGCAGTACTTC. As protein: CASSLGPGTTYEQYF.

V usage is TRBV7-3 and J usage is TRBJ2-2; the D gene is possibly TRBD2 (5 bases). Germline V lookup: CDR1 SGHTA, CDR2 FQGTGA. CDR3 length: 13 residues. The V gene lost 8 bases and the J gene lost 2 bases, with 9 bases spanning the gap. CDR3 amino acids: CASRGPNTGELFF. DNA for the CDR3: TGTGCCAGCCGAGGGCCCAACACCGGGGAGCTGTTTTTT. Based on the CDR3 plus reference TRBV7-3 and TRBJ2-2, the full variable domain is GAGVSQTPSNKVTEKGKYVELRCDPISGHTALYWYRQSLGQGPEFLIYFQGTGAADDSGLPNDRFFAVRPEGSVSTLKIQRTERGDSAVYLCASRGPNTGELFFGEGSRLTVL.

The genes are TRBV7-8 and TRBJ1-6, with TRBD1 identical over 7 bases. The CDR3 sequence is 14 residues long. With 3 bases clipped from V and 6 bases from J, the junction kept 2 bases outside the gene matches. CDR1 is SGHVS and CDR2 is FQNEAQ in the germline V gene. This chain's CDR3 is CASSFGQVNSPLHF. The DNA of the CDR3 is TGTGCCAGCAGCTTCGGACAGGTTAATTCACCCCTCCACTTT.

The chain is built from TRBV19 and TRBJ2-7; D gene uncertain. Between the trimmed V and J ends, which lost 3 bases and 0 bases, there was a span of 12 bases. CDR3 length: 15 residues. CDR1 and CDR2 from the germline V gene are LNHDA and SQIVND (reference sequence). Written as DNA, the CDR3 is TGTGCCAGTAGTATGGGATCTCCCAGCTCCTACGAGCAGTACTTC. Encoded protein: CASSMGSPSSYEQYF.

The chain has TRBV5-1 and TRBJ1-1, with a possible D match to TRBD1 (5 bases). CDR1 SGHRS and CDR2 YFSETQ come from the germline V gene. V was pared by 0 bases and J by 3 bases, with 15 bases between. The CDR3 extends over 16 amino acids. Here the CDR3 DNA reads TGCGCCAGCAGCTTGGCCGGGCAGCGGGGCGACACTGAAGCTTTCTTT. The encoded protein is CASSLAGQRGDTEAFF.

V is TRBV5-6 and J is TRBJ1-2, with D tentatively TRBD1 (5 bases). The CDR3 is made up of 15 amino acids. V was trimmed by 0 bases and J by 5 bases, leaving 14 bases between them. Germline V lookup: CDR1 SGHDT, CDR2 YYEEEE. The CDR3 bases are TGTGCCAGCAGCTTGGGCGGGACTCATAATTATGGCTACACCTTC. Translated, it gives CASSLGGTHNYGYTF.

This chain uses TRBV9 with TRBJ1-2; no firm D call. Trimming took off 3 bases at V and 0 bases at J, with 12 bases between the two ends. Germline CDR1 reads SGDLS; CDR2 reads YYNGEE. CDR3 size: 15 residues. CDR3 DNA sequence: TGTGCCAGCAGCGATCTCAAGGAGGCTAACTATGGCTACACCTTC. Encoded protein: CASSDLKEANYGYTF. Combining the CDR3 with reference TRBV9 and TRBJ1-2 gives the whole variable domain DSGVTQTPKHLITATGQRVTLRCSPRSGDLSVYWYQQSLDQGLQFLIQYYNGEERAKGNILERFSAQQFPDLHSELNLSSLELGDSALYFCASSDLKEANYGYTFGSGTRLTVV.

The V call is TRBV4-2, the J call TRBJ1-5; a weak D match, TRBD1 (5 bases). This CDR3 is built from 17 residues. Trimming shortened V by 0 bases and J by 4 bases, and 16 bases separated the two germline ends. Looked up from germline, CDR1 is LGHNA and CDR2 is YNFKEQ. In DNA form, the CDR3 reads TGTGCCAGCAGCCAAGAAGGGGCGGATACGGCAAATCAGCCCCAGCATTTT. Its protein product is CASSQEGADTANQPQHF.

The chain joins TRBV29-1 to TRBJ2-3; tentatively, D is TRBD1 or TRBD2 (5 bases each). Germline CDR1 is SQVTM and CDR2 is ANQGSEA. CDR3 length: 14 residues. The ends were cut back, 8 bases at V and 0 bases at J, with 15 bases in the middle. CDR3 loop: CSTQGDGSTDTQYF. CDR3 DNA sequence: TGCAGCACCCAGGGAGATGGGAGCACAGATACGCAGTATTTT.

The chain couples TRBV28 to TRBJ1-2; TRBD1 aligns across 9 bases. The length of the CDR3 is 13 residues. Germline-derived CDR1 and CDR2 are MDHEN and SYDVKM. V dropped 8 bases and J dropped 8; count of bases not matched to a gene: 9. The CDR3 DNA reads as TGTGCCAGCCTCGGTTCCGGGACAGGGGGCTACACCTTC. Translated, it gives CASLGSGTGGYTF.

The chain joins TRBV6-4 to TRBJ2-1, with 11 bases lining up with TRBD2. Germline V gene sequence: CDR1 MRHNA, CDR2 SNTAGT. The CDR3 is made up of 13 amino acids. J gave up 12 bases and V 5 bases, and 6 bases lay outside the gene matches. This chain's CDR3 is CASSNGLAGPQFF. DNA for the CDR3: TGTGCCAGCAGTAATGGACTAGCGGGTCCGCAGTTCTTC.

V is TRBV19 and J is TRBJ1-2; D might be TRBD1 (6 bases). The CDR3 sequence is 15 residues long. V gave up 7 bases and J gave up 5 bases, with 20 bases separating them. Germline lookup yields CDR1 LNHDA and CDR2 SQIVND (reference sequence). This chain's CDR3 is CASTPGDKRGYGYTF. CDR3 sequence (DNA): TGTGCCAGTACCCCTGGGGACAAAAGAGGGTATGGCTACACCTTC.

This clone was recorded only once. This rearrangement joins TRBV7-2 to TRBJ1-4; D ambiguous. The CDR3 covers 14 residues. Germline assignment: CDR1 SGHTA and CDR2 FQGNSA. V gave up 0 bases and J gave up 8 bases, with 10 bases separating them. DNA for the CDR3: TGTGCCAGCAGCTTAGCTTCGACGGGCGAAAAACTGTTTTTT. Translating it yields CASSLASTGEKLFF.